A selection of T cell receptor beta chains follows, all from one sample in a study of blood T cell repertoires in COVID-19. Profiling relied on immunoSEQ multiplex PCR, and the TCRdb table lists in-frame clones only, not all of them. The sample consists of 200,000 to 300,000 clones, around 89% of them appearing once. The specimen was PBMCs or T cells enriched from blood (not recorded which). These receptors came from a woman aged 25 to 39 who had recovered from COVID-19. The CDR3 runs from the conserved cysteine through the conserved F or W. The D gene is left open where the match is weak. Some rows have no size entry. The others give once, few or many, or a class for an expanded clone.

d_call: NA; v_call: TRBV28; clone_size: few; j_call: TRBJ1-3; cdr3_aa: CASRRGSGNTIYF; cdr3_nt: TGTGCCAGCAGGCGGGGCTCTGGAAACACCATATATTTT
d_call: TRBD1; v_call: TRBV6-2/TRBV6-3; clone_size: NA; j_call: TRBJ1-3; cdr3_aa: CASSYGTVYGNTIYF; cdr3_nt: TGTGCCAGCAGTTACGGGACAGTGTACGGAAACACCATATATTTT
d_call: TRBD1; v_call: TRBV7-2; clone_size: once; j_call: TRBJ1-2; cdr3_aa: CASSPRQGAGGYTF; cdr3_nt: TGTGCCAGCAGCCCTCGACAGGGTGCGGGTGGCTACACCTTC
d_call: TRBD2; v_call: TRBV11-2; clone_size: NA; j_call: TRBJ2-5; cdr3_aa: CASSTRTSDRETQYF; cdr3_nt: TGTGCCAGCAGCACCCGGACTAGCGACCGGGAGACCCAGTACTTC
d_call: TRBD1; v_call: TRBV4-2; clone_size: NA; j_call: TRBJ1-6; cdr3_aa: CASSQVGQGQNSPLHF; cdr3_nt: TGTGCCAGCAGCCAAGTTGGACAGGGTCAGAATTCACCCCTCCACTTT
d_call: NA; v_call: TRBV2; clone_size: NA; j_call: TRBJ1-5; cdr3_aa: CASSDRDQPQHF; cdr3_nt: TGTGCCAGCAGTGACAGGGATCAGCCCCAGCATTTT
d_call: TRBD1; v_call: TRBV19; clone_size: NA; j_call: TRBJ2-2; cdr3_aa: CASSFRGRTGGVGELFF; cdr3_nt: TGTGCCAGTAGTTTTAGGGGAAGGACAGGGGGAGTCGGGGAGCTGTTTTTT
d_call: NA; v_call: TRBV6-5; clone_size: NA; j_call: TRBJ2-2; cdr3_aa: CASSKRQTNTGELFF; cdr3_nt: TGTGCCAGCAGTAAAAGACAGACGAACACCGGGGAGCTGTTTTTT
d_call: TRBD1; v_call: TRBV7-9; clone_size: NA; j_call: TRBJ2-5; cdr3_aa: CASSRLLARDRGRRETQYF; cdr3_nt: TGTGCCAGCAGCCGACTCCTCGCCCGGGACAGGGGGCGACGTGAGACCCAGTACTTC
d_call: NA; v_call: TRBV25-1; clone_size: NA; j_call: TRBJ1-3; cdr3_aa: CASSEPGIGSRNTIYF; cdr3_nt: TGTGCCAGCAGTGAACCAGGAATCGGCAGTCGGAACACCATATATTTT
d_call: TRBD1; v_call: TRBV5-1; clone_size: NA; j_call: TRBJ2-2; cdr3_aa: CASSEGAHQTGELFF; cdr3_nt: TGCGCCAGCAGCGAGGGGGCGCATCAGACCGGGGAGCTGTTTTTT
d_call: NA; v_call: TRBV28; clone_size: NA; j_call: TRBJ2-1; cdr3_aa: CASSFLSQGYNEQFF; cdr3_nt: TGTGCCAGCAGTTTCCTCTCCCAGGGCTACAATGAGCAGTTCTTC
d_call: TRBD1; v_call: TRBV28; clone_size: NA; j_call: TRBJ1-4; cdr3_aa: CASSLHGTGKKLFF; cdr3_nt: TGTGCCAGCAGTTTACACGGGACAGGGAAGAAACTGTTTTTT
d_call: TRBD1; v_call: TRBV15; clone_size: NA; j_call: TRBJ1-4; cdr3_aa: CATSRLFGDRADEKLFF; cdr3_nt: TGTGCCACCAGCAGACTCTTCGGGGACAGGGCCGATGAAAAACTGTTTTTT
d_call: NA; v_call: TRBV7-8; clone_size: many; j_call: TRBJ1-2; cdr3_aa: CASSSRANLNYGYTF; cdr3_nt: TGTGCCAGCAGCTCCAGAGCGAACCTAAACTATGGCTACACCTTC
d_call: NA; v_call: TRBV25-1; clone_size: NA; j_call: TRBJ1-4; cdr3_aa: CASSAVTGEKLFF; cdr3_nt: TGTGCCAGCAGTGCGGTAACGGGAGAAAAACTGTTTTTT
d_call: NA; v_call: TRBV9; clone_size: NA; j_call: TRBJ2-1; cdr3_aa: CASSDNYNEQFF; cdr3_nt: TGTGCCAGCAGCGACAACTACAATGAGCAGTTCTTC
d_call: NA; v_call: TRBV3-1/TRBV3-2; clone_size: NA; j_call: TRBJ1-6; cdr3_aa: CASSQGTFYNSPLHF; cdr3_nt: TGTGCCAGCAGCCAAGGGACATTCTATAATTCACCCCTCCACTTT
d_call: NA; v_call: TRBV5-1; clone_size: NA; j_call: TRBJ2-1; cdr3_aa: CASSSPRDRARGGTNEQFF; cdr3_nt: TGCGCCAGCAGCTCACCCCGGGACAGGGCACGGGGGGGGACAAATGAGCAGTTCTTC
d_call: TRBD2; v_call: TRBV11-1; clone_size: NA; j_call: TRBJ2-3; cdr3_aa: CASSLAPSGRNTQYF; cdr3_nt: TGTGCCAGCAGCTTAGCTCCTAGCGGGAGAAATACGCAGTATTTT
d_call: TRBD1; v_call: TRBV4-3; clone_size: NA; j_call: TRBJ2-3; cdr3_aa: CASSQDRRGLGDTQYF; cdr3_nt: TGCGCCAGCAGCCAAGATCGCAGGGGGCTTGGAGATACGCAGTATTTT
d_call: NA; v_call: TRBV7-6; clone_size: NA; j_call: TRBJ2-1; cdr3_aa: CASSPPDTRSYNEQFF; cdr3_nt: TGTGCCAGCAGCCCACCCGACACTCGCTCCTACAATGAGCAGTTCTTC
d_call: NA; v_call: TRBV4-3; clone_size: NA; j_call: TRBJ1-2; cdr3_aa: CASSQDFRQGIYGYTF; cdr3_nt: TGCGCCAGCAGCCAAGATTTTCGCCAGGGGATTTATGGCTACACCTTC
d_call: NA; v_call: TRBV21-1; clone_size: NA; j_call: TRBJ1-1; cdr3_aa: CASIQEPVAHEDTEAFF; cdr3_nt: TGTGCCAGCATCCAAGAACCGGTAGCCCATGAGGACACTGAAGCTTTCTTT
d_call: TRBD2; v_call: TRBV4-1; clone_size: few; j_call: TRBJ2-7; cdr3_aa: CASSQEGTSGKYEQYF; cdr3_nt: TGCGCCAGCAGCCAAGAAGGGACTAGCGGGAAGTACGAGCAGTACTTC
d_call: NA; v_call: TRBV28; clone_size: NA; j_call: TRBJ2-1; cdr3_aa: CASSSGQNNEQFF; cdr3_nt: TGTGCCAGCAGTAGCGGACAGAACAATGAGCAGTTCTTC
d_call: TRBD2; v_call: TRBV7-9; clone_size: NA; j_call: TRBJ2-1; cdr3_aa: CASSPRRGISYNEQFF; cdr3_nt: TGTGCCAGCAGTCCCCGGCGGGGGATTTCCTACAATGAGCAGTTCTTC
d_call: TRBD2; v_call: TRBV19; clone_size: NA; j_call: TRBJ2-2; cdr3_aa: CASSAGLGFAGELFF; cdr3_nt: TGTGCCAGTAGTGCGGGACTAGGGTTCGCCGGGGAGCTGTTTTTT
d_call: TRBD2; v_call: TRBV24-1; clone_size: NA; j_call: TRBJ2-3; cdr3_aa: CATSFSGSRSTDTQYF; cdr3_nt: TGTGCCACCAGTTTTAGCGGGAGTAGGAGCACAGATACGCAGTATTTT
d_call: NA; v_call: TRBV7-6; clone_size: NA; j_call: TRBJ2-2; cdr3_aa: CASSLGPQNGELFF; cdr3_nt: TGTGCCAGCAGCTTAGGCCCGCAGAACGGGGAGCTGTTTTTT
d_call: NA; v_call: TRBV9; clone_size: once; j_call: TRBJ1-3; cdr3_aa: CASRSGNTIYF; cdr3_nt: TGTGCCAGTAGATCTGGAAACACCATATATTTT
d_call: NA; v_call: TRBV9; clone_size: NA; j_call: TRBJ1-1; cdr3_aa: CASSVGQATEAFF; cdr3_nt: TGTGCCAGCAGCGTAGGACAGGCCACTGAAGCTTTCTTT